Following are 17 T cell receptor beta chains from one sample sequenced in a study of cytotoxic CD8 clonotypes in ibrutinib-treated CLL (dated by TCRdb to about 2021). Reading the label with the study, this specimen's time point is: roughly 25 months on ibrutinib. The library was obtained by the immunoSEQ multiplex PCR assay. Not all clones reach the TCRdb copy of this immuneACCESS table, which keeps in-frame sequences only. Checked studies attribute under half of the gap to unresolved V genes and leave the rest unexplained. The sample table holds some 130,000 clones, of which around 85% were seen once. Roughly 2% of the sample belongs to the ten largest clones. This sample comprised PBMCs, obtained after 24 months of ibrutinib treatment. The receptors were gathered from a human donor with chronic lymphocytic leukemia.

This clone was seen a single time. The chain couples TRBV20-1 to TRBJ1-2; no clear D gene. The germline V gene encodes CDR1 DFQATT and CDR2 SNEGSKA (reference sequence). The CDR3 is made up of 11 amino acids. Trimming left V 6 bases short and J 8 bases short, with 13 bases between. CDR3 nucleotide sequence: TGCAGTGCGCTAGACAAGGCCGGCTACACCTTC. The encoded protein is CSALDKAGYTF.

The chain links TRBV28 to TRBJ1-4; D ambiguous. The CDR3 loop spans 15 amino acids. The V end was cut by 3 bases, the J end by 4 bases, with 12 bases between. Per the germline V gene, CDR1 is MDHEN and CDR2 is SYDVKM. CDR3 DNA sequence: TGTGCCAGCAGTTTGGGTAGACTAAATAATGAAAAACTGTTTTTT. It translates to CASSLGRLNNEKLFF.

This clone showed up just once. The V call is TRBV5-5, the J call TRBJ2-7; D tentatively reads TRBD1 or TRBD2 (5 bases each). Germline CDR1 reads SGHKS; CDR2 reads YYEKEE (reference sequence). V lost 5 bases, J lost 3 bases, and 21 bases lay in between. This CDR3 contains 16 residues. CDR3 sequence (DNA): TGTGCCAGCAGACACAACCGGGACCCCAGCGACTACGAGCAGTACTTC. This sequence encodes CASRHNRDPSDYEQYF.

The chain combines TRBV5-1 with TRBJ1-4; no clear D. CDR3 length: 14 residues. With 4 bases removed from V and 7 bases from J, the gap between germline ends came to 14 bases. The germline V gene has CDR1 SGHRS and CDR2 YFSETQ. DNA of the CDR3: TGCGCCAGCAGCCGGGAGAATCGCGGTGAAAAACTGTTTTTT. Its translation is CASSRENRGEKLFF.

The chain joins TRBV9 to TRBJ2-3; 8 bases match TRBD1. Looked up from germline, CDR1 is SGDLS and CDR2 is YYNGEE. There are 19 residues in the CDR3. The trim removed 1 base at V and 0 bases at J, leaving 13 bases unmatched. The CDR3 nucleotides are TGTGCCAGCAGCGTAAGTCAGAGCGGACAGGGACTTAGCACAGATACGCAGTATTTT. It yields the protein CASSVSQSGQGLSTDTQYF.

The rearrangement uses TRBV4-2 and TRBJ2-3; the match to TRBD2 covers 10 bases. V was pared by 2 bases and J by 0 bases, with 11 bases of the junction left unmatched. This CDR3 comprises 19 residues. Looked up from germline, CDR1 is LGHNA and CDR2 is YNFKEQ. CDR3: CASSQSLAGATFSTDTQYF. In DNA form, the CDR3 reads TGTGCCAGCAGCCAATCCCTAGCGGGGGCAACCTTTAGCACAGATACGCAGTATTTT.

A few counts support this clone. The CDR3 loop reads CASSESWGGEQFF. CDR3 in DNA: TGTGCCAGCAGTGAATCGTGGGGAGGTGAGCAGTTCTTC. The rearrangement uses TRBV6-1 and TRBJ2-1, with a tentative D call TRBD2 (6 bases). Germline CDR1 MNHNS, CDR2 SASEGT. V was clipped by 2 bases and J by 9 bases, with 11 bases between them. The CDR3 loop spans 13 amino acids.

The genes are TRBV9 and TRBJ2-7; D assignment may be TRBD1 or TRBD2 (6 bases each). Germline V gene lookup returns CDR1 SGDLS and CDR2 YYNGEE. V was pared by 0 bases and J by 3 bases, with 13 bases between. This CDR3 spans 15 amino acids. The DNA for the CDR3 is TGTGCCAGCAGCGTAGGCCCAAAGGGGGGCTACGAGCAGTACTTC. It codes for CASSVGPKGGYEQYF.

This clone appeared once. The gene calls are TRBV11-2 and TRBJ2-1; 8 bases are shared with TRBD1. V shed 2 bases and J 7 bases; nucleotides not matched to a gene: 10. Germline values: CDR1 SGHAT, CDR2 FQNNGV. This CDR3 region has 16 residues. CDR3 sequence (DNA): TGTGCCAGCAGCTTAAGCAGGGGGCGAGCGGGTAATGAGCAGTTCTTC. This gives the protein CASSLSRGRAGNEQFF.

The chain joins TRBV5-4 to TRBJ2-3; tentatively, D is TRBD2 (5 bases). The germline CDR1 and CDR2 sequences are SGHNT and YYREEE (reference sequence). The CDR3 totals 15 residues. Trimming shortened V by 3 bases and J by 1 base, and 12 bases separated the two germline ends. The CDR3 is CASSSLGEGTDTQYF. In DNA form, the CDR3 reads TGTGCCAGCAGCTCTCTCGGGGAAGGCACAGATACGCAGTATTTT. The full variable domain, its missing parts supplied by reference TRBV5-4 and TRBJ2-3, is ETGVTQSPTHLIKTRGQQVTLRCSSQSGHNTVSWYQQALGQGPQFIFQYYREEENGRGNFPPRFSGLQFPNYSSELNVNALELDDSALYLCASSSLGEGTDTQYFGPGTRLTVL.

This clone was observed a few times. The chain combines TRBV19 with TRBJ2-3; a weak D match, TRBD2 (6 bases). Trimming removed 7 bases at V and 4 bases at J, with 15 bases between. CDR3 length: 14 amino acids. CDR1 and CDR2 (germline): LNHDA, SQIVND (reference sequence). CDR3 bases: TGTGCCAGTATGGAGGGGCCTAACGCAGATACGCAGTATTTT. Translating gives CASMEGPNADTQYF.

J is TRBJ1-4 and V is TRBV28; D not certain. Germline V gives CDR1 MDHEN, CDR2 SYDVKM. Trimming stripped 2 bases from V and 8 bases from J, with 18 bases between. This CDR3 is 16 amino acids long. The CDR3 DNA reads TGTGCCAGCAGTTTACGGGAATTGCGGGGTAGAGAAAAACTGTTTTTT. Translated, it gives CASSLRELRGREKLFF.

A single count supports this clone. The chain uses TRBV4-3 and TRBJ2-2, with 8 bases that match TRBD1. Losses at the gene ends were 4 bases for V and 2 bases for J; bases not matched to a gene: 6. Germline CDR1 and CDR2: LGHNA and YSLEER. The CDR3 sequence is 16 residues long. The CDR3 spells CASSRDRGANTGELFF. CDR3 nucleotide sequence: TGCGCCAGCAGCCGAGACAGGGGTGCTAACACCGGGGAGCTGTTTTTT.

The chain is built from TRBV28 and TRBJ1-2, with D possibly matching TRBD1 (5 bases). The CDR3 has 12 residues. The germline V gene has CDR1 MDHEN and CDR2 SYDVKM. Trimming shortened V by 6 bases and J by 9 bases, and 14 bases separated the two germline ends. The CDR3 loop reads CASRADILRYTF. DNA for the CDR3: TGTGCCAGCAGGGCGGACATCTTGCGCTACACCTTC.

This chain links TRBV18 with TRBJ2-5; the D is unclear. The CDR3 sequence is 13 residues long. V was shortened by 6 bases and J by 5 bases, with 13 bases between the two germline ends. Germline CDR1 KGHSH, CDR2 LQKENI. The chain's CDR3 is CASSPLPRETQYF. The CDR3 nucleotides read TGTGCCAGCTCGCCTCTCCCGCGGGAGACCCAGTACTTC.

The chain combines TRBV18 with TRBJ2-7; the D gene is possibly TRBD2 (6 bases). This CDR3 has 13 amino acids. V shed 3 bases and J shed 3 bases, with 9 bases lying between them. Germline V gives CDR1 KGHSH, CDR2 LQKENI. The CDR3 DNA sequence: TGTGCCAGCTCACCTACTAGCCGCTACGAGCAGTACTTC. Translation: CASSPTSRYEQYF.

This rearrangement joins TRBV9 to TRBJ2-6; D ambiguous. This CDR3 has 15 residues. V lost 6 bases and J 0 bases, leaving 10 bases between the germline ends. Germline V gene data show CDR1 as SGDLS and CDR2 as YYNGEE. The CDR3 spells CASTQVGSGANVLTF. The DNA of the CDR3 is TGTGCCAGCACCCAGGTGGGCTCTGGGGCCAACGTCCTGACTTTC.